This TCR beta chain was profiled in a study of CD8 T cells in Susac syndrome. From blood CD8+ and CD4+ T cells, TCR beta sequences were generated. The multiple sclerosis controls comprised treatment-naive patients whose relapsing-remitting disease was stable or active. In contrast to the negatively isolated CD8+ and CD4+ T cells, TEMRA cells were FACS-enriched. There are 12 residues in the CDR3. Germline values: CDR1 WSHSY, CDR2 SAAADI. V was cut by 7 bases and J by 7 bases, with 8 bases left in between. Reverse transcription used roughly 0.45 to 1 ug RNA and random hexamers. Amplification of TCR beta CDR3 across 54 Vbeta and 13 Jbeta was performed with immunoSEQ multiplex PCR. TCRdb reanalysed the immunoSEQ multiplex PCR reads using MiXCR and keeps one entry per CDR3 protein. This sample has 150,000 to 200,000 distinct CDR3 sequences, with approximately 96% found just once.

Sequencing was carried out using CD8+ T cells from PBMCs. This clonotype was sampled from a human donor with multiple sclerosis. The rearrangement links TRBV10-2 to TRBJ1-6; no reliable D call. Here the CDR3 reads CASTSANSPLHF. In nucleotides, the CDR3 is TGCGCCAGCACCTCAGCGAATTCACCCCTCCACTTT.